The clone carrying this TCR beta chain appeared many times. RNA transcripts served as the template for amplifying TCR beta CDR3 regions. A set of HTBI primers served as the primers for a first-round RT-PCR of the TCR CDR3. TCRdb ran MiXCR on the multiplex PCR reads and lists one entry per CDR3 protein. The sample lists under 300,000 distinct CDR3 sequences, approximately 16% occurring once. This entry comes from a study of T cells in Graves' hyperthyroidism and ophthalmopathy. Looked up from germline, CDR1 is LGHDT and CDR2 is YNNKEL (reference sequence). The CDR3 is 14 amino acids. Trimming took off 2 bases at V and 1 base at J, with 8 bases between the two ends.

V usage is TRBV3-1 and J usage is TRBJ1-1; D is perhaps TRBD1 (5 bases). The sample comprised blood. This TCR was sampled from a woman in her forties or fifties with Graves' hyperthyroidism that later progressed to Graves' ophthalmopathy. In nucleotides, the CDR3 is TGTGCCAGCAGCCAACACGACAGGAACACTGAAGCTTTCTTT. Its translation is CASSQHDRNTEAFF.